This T cell receptor (beta chain) was sequenced in a study of blood T cell repertoires in COVID-19. Sequenced by immunoSEQ multiplex PCR; TCRdb stores in-frame clones only, minus some. The sample lists some 100,000 clones; less than 85% were seen once. V dropped 0 bases and J dropped 8; count of bases not matched to a gene: 3. The CDR3 runs to 15 residues. Germline CDR1 is MGHRA and CDR2 is YSYEKL. The chain carries TRBV4-1 and TRBJ1-4; 10 nucleotides match TRBD1. This TCR came from a woman in her seventies with active or convalescent COVID-19. The sequencing input was peripheral blood. CDR3 bases: TGCGCCAGCAGCCAAGACGGGACAGGGGTAGAAAAACTGTTTTTT. Amino acid sequence: CASSQDGTGVEKLFF.